This T cell receptor beta chain is from a study of blood T cell repertoires in COVID-19. Study background: Both acute and convalescent COVID-19 samples were obtained from the United States, Italy and Spain. Sample material is recorded as cDNA or gDNA derived from T cells, B-cell-depleted T cells, or PBMCs.

The repertoire was sequenced with immunoSEQ multiplex PCR; TCRdb's copy has only in-frame clones and lacks some. The sample records fewer than 500,000 clones, around 90% being singletons. The CDR3 runs to 16 residues. The V gene's germline CDR1 is KGHSH and CDR2 LQKENI. J lost 4 bases, V lost 6 bases, and 13 bases had no gene match. Seattle's enrolled individuals joined amid active infection and were then monitored longitudinally. The chain has TRBV18 and TRBJ1-1; 8 bases agree with TRBD1. The origin of this receptor is a young man with COVID-19, enrolled during active disease. The sample consisted of peripheral blood. CDR3 DNA sequence: TGTGCCAGCTCTCCTCCAGGGGGCGCCCCCGGCACTGAAGCTTTCTTT. Its translation is CASSPPGGAPGTEAFF.